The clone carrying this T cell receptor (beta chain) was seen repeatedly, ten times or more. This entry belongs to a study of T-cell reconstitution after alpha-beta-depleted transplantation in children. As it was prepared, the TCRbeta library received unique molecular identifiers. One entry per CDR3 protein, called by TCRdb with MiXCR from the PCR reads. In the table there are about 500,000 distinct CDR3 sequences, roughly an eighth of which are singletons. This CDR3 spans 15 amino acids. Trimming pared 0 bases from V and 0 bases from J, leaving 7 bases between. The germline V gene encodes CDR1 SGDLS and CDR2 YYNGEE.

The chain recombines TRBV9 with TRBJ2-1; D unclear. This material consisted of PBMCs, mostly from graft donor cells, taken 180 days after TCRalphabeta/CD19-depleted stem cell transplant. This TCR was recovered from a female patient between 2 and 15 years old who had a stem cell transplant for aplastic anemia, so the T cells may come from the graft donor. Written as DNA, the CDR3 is TGTGCCAGCAGCGTAGTGGGAAGCTCCTACAATGAGCAGTTCTTC. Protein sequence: CASSVVGSSYNEQFF.